What follows describes a single TCR beta chain. This record belongs to a study of blood T cell repertoires in COVID-19. V gave up 6 bases and J gave up 4 bases; unmatched junction bases: 0. CDR3 length: 12 residues. Per the germline V gene, CDR1 is SNHLY and CDR2 is FYNNEI. In the source study's methods: Scientists estimated how many nucleated cells there were by amplifying reference gene primers. Libraries were prepared by immunoSEQ multiplex PCR; TCRdb keeps only in-frame clonotypes and omits some of them. D and trimming were read from the DNA, whereas the V and J calls and clone size are those reported in that table. Seen here are hundreds of thousands of clones, 80% to 90% observed once, and the top ten hold roughly 13%.

The TCR originated in a woman in her 70s with COVID-19, enrolled during active disease. The chain joins TRBV2 to TRBJ2-5; TRBD1 agrees at 9 bases. The sample taken for sequencing was peripheral blood. In nucleotides, the CDR3 is TGTGCCAGCAGGGACAGGGGAGAGACCCAGTACTTC. Amino acid sequence: CASRDRGETQYF.